This note documents a single T cell receptor beta chain sequence. Source study methods: Reference gene primer amplification gave nucleated cell count estimates. This table comes from immunoSEQ multiplex PCR, and its TCRdb copy is limited to in-frame clones, with some not included. V and J calls and clone size are as listed in that table; D and trimming were resolved from the DNA. The sample yields roughly 140,000 clones, around 84% seen once. The data stem from a study of blood T cell repertoires in COVID-19. Study background: Both acute and convalescent COVID-19 samples were obtained from the United States, Italy and Spain. PBMCs, B-cell-depleted T cells, or T cells were the source of the cDNA or gDNA that made up the material.

V lost 0 bases and J 10 bases, leaving 13 bases between the germline ends. Germline-derived CDR1 and CDR2 are LGHDT and YNNKEL (reference sequence). The CDR3 totals 14 residues. The V and J genes are TRBV3-1 (or the pseudogene TRBV3-2) and TRBJ2-1, with D unclear. Sequenced sample: peripheral blood. The clonotype comes from a woman aged 50 to 60 with acute or convalescent COVID-19. The CDR3 loop is CASSQDSVRREQFF. DNA for the CDR3: TGTGCCAGCAGCCAAGATTCGGTCCGGCGGGAGCAGTTCTTC.